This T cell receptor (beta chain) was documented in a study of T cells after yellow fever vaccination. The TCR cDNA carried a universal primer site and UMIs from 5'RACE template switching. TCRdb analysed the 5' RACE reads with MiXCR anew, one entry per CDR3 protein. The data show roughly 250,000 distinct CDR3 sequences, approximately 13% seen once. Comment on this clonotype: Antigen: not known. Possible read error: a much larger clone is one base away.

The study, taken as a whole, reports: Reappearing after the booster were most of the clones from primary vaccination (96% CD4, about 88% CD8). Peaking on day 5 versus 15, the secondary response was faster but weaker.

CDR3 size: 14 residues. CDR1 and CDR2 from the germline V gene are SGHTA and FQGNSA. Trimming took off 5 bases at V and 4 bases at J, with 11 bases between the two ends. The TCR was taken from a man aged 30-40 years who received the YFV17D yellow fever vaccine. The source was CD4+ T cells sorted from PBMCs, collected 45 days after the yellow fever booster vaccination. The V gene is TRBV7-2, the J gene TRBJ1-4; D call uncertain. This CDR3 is CASSPRHCNEKLFF. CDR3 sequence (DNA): TGTGCCAGCAGCCCTAGACATTGTAATGAAAAACTGTTTTTT.